Below, one T cell receptor (beta chain) is given with its context. The data derive from a study of T-cell memory formation after mild COVID-19. TCRdb reanalysed the 5' RACE reads using MiXCR and keeps one entry per CDR3 protein. The repertoire has over 150,000 distinct CDR3 sequences, roughly a fifth of them found once; the top ten carry 23%. Specimen: PBMCs or a T cell subset sorted from them (not recorded which). This sequence originates from an adult woman who had mild COVID-19 (a few samples of this study predate the infection). Cell type and time point are not known.

CDR3 sequence (DNA): TGTGCCAGCAGTGAGGCTCCCGGTTACGAGCAGTACTTC. Translation: CASSEAPGYEQYF. The J gene is TRBJ2-7, the V gene TRBV25-1; no clear D. V lost 3 bases and J 4 bases, leaving 10 bases between the germline ends. The length of the CDR3 is 13 residues. Germline CDR1 is MGHDK and CDR2 is SYGVNS.